These T cell receptor beta chains were read from a single sample in a study of cytomegalovirus exposure and HLA in healthy donors. The method was immunoSEQ multiplex PCR; TCRdb's version includes in-frame clones alone and lacks a portion of them. This sample's table reports 150,000 to 200,000 clones. Sequenced sample: PBMCs. The source of these receptors is a man aged 30-40 years in good health and CMV-seronegative. The CDR3 runs from the conserved cysteine through the conserved F or W.

CDR3aa	v_gene	j_gene
CASSAEQGAGGYTF	TRBV6-4	TRBJ1-2
CASSSLGRPKGSVAGVTNTGELFF	TRBV21-1	TRBJ2-2
CASSRGQGNEKLFF	TRBV18	TRBJ1-4
CASSDRGGVQPQHF	TRBV6-4	TRBJ1-5
CATSRRGFGTGGVHF	TRBV15	TRBJ1-3
CASSLGQGARQPQHF	TRBV5-1	TRBJ1-5
CAISEFQNEQFF	TRBV10-3	TRBJ2-1
CASSIPSVAPLGEQYF	TRBV19	TRBJ2-7
CASSLGQAANCGYTF	TRBV5-1	TRBJ1-2
CASSTVYRGPYEQYF	TRBV19	TRBJ2-7
CASTRRLAGVEETQYF	TRBV11-1	TRBJ2-5
CSVEENADRGLYGYTF	TRBV29-1	TRBJ1-2
CASSSSGGPRGGTDTQYF	TRBV5-1	TRBJ2-3
CASSISGVNYEQYF	TRBV9	TRBJ2-7
CASSVEGAGEYYGYTF	TRBV9	TRBJ1-2
CAIGGYGTSNTGELFF	TRBV10-3	TRBJ2-2
CAISPGNSNQPQHF	TRBV10-3	TRBJ1-5
CASRGQAREKLFF	TRBV5-1	TRBJ1-4
CASSLGGGGYEQYF	TRBV11-3	.
CASSLGERQAQPQHF	TRBV7-9	TRBJ1-5
CASSLAVVGTEAFF	TRBV7-6	TRBJ1-1
CASSPPVLAPNTGELFF	TRBV18	TRBJ2-2
CASSLVGTVNTEAFF	TRBV7-8	TRBJ1-1
CASMPGQLNSPLHF	TRBV6-1	TRBJ1-6
CASSQGQGGNNQPQHF	TRBV18	TRBJ1-5
CASRGLFGAYEQYF	TRBV19	TRBJ2-7
CASSEGTSAAYEQYF	TRBV7-3	TRBJ2-7
CASSPERGFGTNEKLFF	TRBV18	TRBJ1-4
CASSTSGLAILPGELFF	TRBV25-1	TRBJ2-2
CSVVEGRHQPQHF	TRBV29-1	TRBJ1-5
CASSDPGQTNEKLFF	TRBV25-1	TRBJ1-4
CASSFRMGRVAPEAFF	TRBV5-4	TRBJ1-1
CAWSVGADTQYF	TRBV30	TRBJ2-3
CASSLDRAGNTIYF	TRBV27	TRBJ1-3
CASSVGTGTGNTIYF	TRBV9	TRBJ1-3
CASTPRGGKWSGANVLTF	TRBV7-8	TRBJ2-6
CSVGQGNYGYTF	TRBV29-1	TRBJ1-2
CASARDTLGEAEQFF	TRBV6-4	TRBJ2-1
CASSEALAFTDTQYF	TRBV2	TRBJ2-3
CASSLVSDTQYF	TRBV7-6	TRBJ2-3
CAWGTRHNEQFF	TRBV30	TRBJ2-1
CASSHVVENTGELFF	TRBV7-2	TRBJ2-2
CAWTLAGDQQETQYF	TRBV30	TRBJ2-5
CASSPPTGASTEAFF	TRBV18	TRBJ1-1
CASSTSGGSGYEQYF	TRBV6-1	TRBJ2-7
CASSLNWGQGGEQYF	TRBV28	TRBJ2-7
CASSIPGTGGYTF	TRBV19	TRBJ1-2
CASSLGGRVYEQYF	TRBV11-3	.
CASSLAGTAGNTIYF	TRBV7-8	TRBJ1-3
CASSPSSGTGEKGYTF	TRBV28	TRBJ1-2
CASSPGRGGDEKLFF	TRBV9	TRBJ1-4
CASSLATSGRNLYEQYF	TRBV5-4	.
CASSLAPGTGGTGELFF	TRBV5-1	TRBJ2-2